The sample holds a few counts of the clone carrying this TCR beta chain. The genes are named according to mouse. The read finishes 4 residues shy of the CDR3 end, and the germline J gene is used to complete it. This entry belongs to a study of CD8+ T cells in alopecia areata. RNA extraction was followed by reverse transcription into cDNA, which acted as the sequencing template. Sequencing used immunoSEQ multiplex PCR; TCRdb keeps in-frame clones, though not all of them. The sample shows more than 250,000 clones, none of them appearing just once. The V segment lost 1 base and the J segment 1 base; nucleotides outside the gene matches: 4. The CDR3 loop spans 16 amino acids. Germline V lookup: CDR1 NNHDY, CDR2 SYVADS. Researchers sorted pooled cutaneous lymph node cells on the basis of CD4, CD8alpha, NKG2D, NKG2ACE and other markers.

The origin of this receptor is a C3H/HeJ mouse with alopecia areata. For the strain, the MHC haplotype given is H2-k. Specimen: CD4+ T cells sorted from a lymph node. V usage is TRBV13-3 and J usage is TRBJ1-1; TRBD1 agrees at 10 bases. Incomplete CDR3 DNA: TGTGCCAGCAGTGATCGGGACAGGGGTGGGAACACA. It specifies CASSDRDRGGNT. The entire CDR3 is CASSDRDRGGNTEVFF.